This T cell receptor (beta chain) was retrieved from a study of CD8 T cells in Susac syndrome. Findings of the study overall: As the study acknowledged, the number of individuals in its TCR sequencing and HLA analysis was relatively small.

Of note for this clonotype: Its antigen is unidentified.

The authors reverse transcribed roughly 0.5 to 1 ug RNA with random hexamers. The authors amplified TCR beta CDR3 across 54 Vbeta and 13 Jbeta using immunoSEQ multiplex PCR. TCRdb re-called the immunoSEQ multiplex PCR reads through MiXCR, storing one row per CDR3 protein. The repertoire consists of under 550,000 distinct CDR3 sequences, with approximately 85% occurring once and the leading ten covering roughly 0.1%. Per germline, CDR1 MDHEN and CDR2 SYDVKM. The junction had 28 bases not matched to a gene; V was cut back by 7 bases and J by 5 bases. The CDR3 consists of 20 residues. It was negative isolation that provided the CD8+ and CD4+ T cells, whereas TEMRA cells were enriched by FACS.

This chain connects TRBV28 to TRBJ2-7; 8 bases are shared with TRBD1. Sequenced sample: CD8+ T cells from PBMCs. This receptor was obtained from a human donor with multiple sclerosis. This CDR3 is CASNLMQRTGTHVGSHEQYF. The CDR3 DNA sequence: TGTGCCAGCAACCTAATGCAACGGACAGGGACCCACGTAGGTTCCCACGAGCAGTACTTC.